The T cell receptor (beta chain) under discussion was sequenced for a study of OX40 agonist ivuxolimab in advanced cancers. About the study: Patients' therapy was ivuxolimab, an antibody that acts as an agonist of OX40 (CD134).

Patients were ruled out by autoimmune disease history or systemic immunosuppression. Findings and caveats of the study: Certain nonresponders likewise exhibited a low normalized T-cell clonal expansion.

Details on this clone: Its specificity is not known.

TCRdb keeps only in-frame clones here, not all; method: immunoSEQ multiplex PCR. The repertoire holds 86,000 or so clones, with 92% as singletons. V lost 5 bases, J lost 0 bases, and 7 bases lay in between. CDR1 is LNHDA and CDR2 is SQIVND in the germline V gene (reference sequence). CDR3 size: 13 residues. The specimen was CD4+ or CD8+ T cells sorted from blood, collected in a trial of the OX40 agonist ivuxolimab. The source of this sequence is an adult with an advanced solid tumor such as melanoma, head and neck, liver or kidney cancer. This chain uses TRBV19 with TRBJ1-1; D ambiguous. The CDR3 spells CASSPGVNTEAFF. As DNA, the CDR3 is TGTGCCAGTAGTCCTGGGGTGAACACTGAAGCTTTCTTT.